Given below is one TCR beta chain in context. The data stem from a study of T cell changes during pregnancy in multiple sclerosis. CDR3 size: 16 residues. The ends were cut back, 0 bases at V and 3 bases at J, with 12 bases in the middle. Germline lookup yields CDR1 MGHRA and CDR2 YSYEKL. Generated by immunoSEQ multiplex PCR, the TCRdb table keeps only in-frame clones and is missing some. The sample holds under 85,000 clones, more than 80% seen once. The sequence came from a female donor with multiple sclerosis, enrolled in a pregnancy study. The genes are TRBV4-1 and TRBJ1-5; the D is unclear. Sequenced here: CD4+ T cells from peripheral blood mononuclear cells, sampled before pregnancy. CDR3 residues: CASSQDEVVVNQPQHF. CDR3 nucleotide sequence: TGCGCCAGCAGCCAAGACGAGGTGGTGGTCAATCAGCCCCAGCATTTT.